The 17 T cell receptor beta chains below all came from one sample that was sequenced in a study of blood T cell repertoires in COVID-19. Measured with immunoSEQ multiplex PCR; TCRdb has only the in-frame clones, and not every one. This table has about 200,000 clones, approximately 83% appearing once. Sample: peripheral blood. The receptors stem from a human donor with active or convalescent COVID-19. The donor label of this sample is uncertain.

The CDR3 nucleotides are TGTGCCAGCAGCGCTGGGACTAGCGGAAACCAAGAGACCCAGTACTTC. Protein: CASSAGTSGNQETQYF. This chain links TRBV7-3 with TRBJ2-5, with TRBD2 identical over 11 bases. CDR3 size: 16 residues. Germline CDR1 is SGHTA and CDR2 is FQGTGA. V shed 5 bases, J shed 0 bases, and the junction held 5 bases outside the gene matches.

The chain has TRBV2 and TRBJ2-7; a possible D gene is TRBD2 (5 bases). The CDR3 extends over 18 amino acids. CDR1 and CDR2 from the germline V gene are SNHLY and FYNNEI. The V end was cut by 0 bases, the J end by 1 base, with 19 bases between. The CDR3 DNA follows: TGTGCCAGCAGTGAAGCAGCGGACCGAGGGTATGGGTCCTACGAGCAGTACTTC. As protein: CASSEAADRGYGSYEQYF.

The J gene is TRBJ1-1, the V gene TRBV5-1, with 7 bases fitting TRBD1. Per the germline V gene, CDR1 is SGHRS and CDR2 is YFSETQ. This CDR3 is built from 15 residues. Trimming at V came to 3 bases and at J to 4 bases, leaving 9 bases not matched to a gene. The CDR3 spells CASSSGPTGSTEAFF. In DNA form, the CDR3 reads TGCGCCAGCAGCTCAGGTCCGACAGGGAGCACTGAAGCTTTCTTT.

The rearrangement links TRBV27 to TRBJ2-7, with D perhaps matching TRBD1 (6 bases). Trimming took off 5 bases at V and 2 bases at J, with 13 bases between the two ends. Germline loops: CDR1 MNHEY, CDR2 SMNVEV (reference sequence). The CDR3 length is 14 residues. CDR3 region: CASSRGTGPYEQYF. In DNA, the CDR3 is TGTGCCAGCAGTAGGGGGACGGGCCCCTACGAGCAGTACTTC.

In this sample, this clone turned up once. The rearrangement uses TRBV6-2 or TRBV6-3 and TRBJ1-1, with TRBD1 as a possible D gene (6 bases). This CDR3 is built from 12 residues. CDR1 is MNHEY, CDR2 SVGEGT, per germline. Trimming left V 6 bases short and J 6 bases short, with 11 bases between. The CDR3 here is CASSLTGPEAFF. Here the CDR3 DNA reads TGTGCCAGCAGCCTCACAGGGCCTGAAGCTTTCTTT.

CDR3 sequence: CASSHTGSGANVLTF. CDR3 bases: TGTGCCAGCAGCCACACAGGGTCTGGGGCCAACGTCCTGACTTTC. The chain couples TRBV11-2 to TRBJ2-6, with a weak D call TRBD1 (6 bases). Per the germline V gene, CDR1 is SGHAT and CDR2 is FQNNGV. The CDR3 runs 15 residues. V was trimmed by 5 bases and J by 1 base, leaving 9 bases between them.

This clone was counted between two and nine times. The V and J genes are TRBV12-3 or TRBV12-4 and TRBJ2-3; D remains ambiguous. V was cut by 7 bases and J by 4 bases, with 12 bases left in between. There are 13 residues in the CDR3. CDR3 residues: CASTSFAADTQYF. The CDR3 DNA sequence: TGTGCCAGCACCTCCTTCGCGGCAGATACGCAGTATTTT.

The table lists this clone with a few counts. The V gene is TRBV2, the J gene TRBJ1-5; TRBD1 is a possible D gene (6 bases). The V gene lost 3 bases and the J gene lost 3 bases, with 12 bases spanning the gap. The CDR3 has 15 residues. Germline CDR1 reads SNHLY; CDR2 reads FYNNEI. The CDR3 loop is CASSEGTRNNQPQHF. The CDR3 DNA sequence: TGTGCCAGCAGTGAGGGGACAAGGAACAATCAGCCCCAGCATTTT.

The chain employs TRBV18 and TRBJ2-1, with 10 bases lining up with TRBD1. CDR1 is KGHSH and CDR2 is LQKENI in the germline V gene. The CDR3 consists of 16 residues. After removal of 1 base from V and 6 bases from J, the junction contained 6 bases not matched to a gene. The CDR3 loop is CASSPLGQGVGNEQFF. The CDR3 nucleotides are TGTGCCAGCTCACCACTAGGACAGGGGGTAGGCAATGAGCAGTTCTTC.

The rearrangement links TRBV6-5 to TRBJ2-7; 8 positions agree with TRBD2. The CDR3 contains 15 residues. Trimming removed 5 bases from V and 3 bases from J; junction bases left unmatched: 9. Germline CDR1 reads MNHEY; CDR2 reads SVGAGI. As DNA, the CDR3 is TGTGCCAGCAGTCCACCCGGGACTAGGGTCTACGAGCAGTACTTC. The encoded protein is CASSPPGTRVYEQYF.

The chain couples TRBV3-1 (or the pseudogene TRBV3-2) to TRBJ2-7, with D uncertain. Germline CDR1 LGHDT, CDR2 YNNKEL (reference sequence). Deletions cut 3 bases from V and 4 bases from J, with 7 bases between. CDR3 length equals 12 residues. CDR3 residues: CASSHALYEQYF. The DNA of the CDR3 is TGTGCCAGCAGCCACGCCCTATACGAGCAGTACTTC.

The chain uses TRBV7-9 and TRBJ1-6; TRBD1 might be the D (6 bases). This CDR3 contains 15 residues. V lost 7 bases and J 4 bases, leaving 14 bases between the germline ends. CDR1 and CDR2 (germline): SEHNR, FQNEAQ (reference sequence). This CDR3 is CASTKGTSYNSPLHF. The CDR3 DNA follows: TGTGCCAGCACCAAAGGGACATCTTATAATTCACCCCTCCACTTT.

This sequence joins TRBV5-5 and TRBJ1-5; 8 bases agree with TRBD1. The junction had 11 bases not matched to a gene; V was cut back by 4 bases and J by 2 bases. The CDR3 length is 17 residues. The germline V gene has CDR1 SGHKS and CDR2 YYEKEE (reference sequence). In nucleotides, the CDR3 is TGTGCCAGCAGCCCAGCGACAGGGGAATATGGCAATCAGCCCCAGCATTTT. It translates to CASSPATGEYGNQPQHF.

This chain joins TRBV6-1 and TRBJ1-5; D ambiguous. V lost 2 bases to trimming and J lost 2 bases, with 10 bases between them. This CDR3 spans 15 amino acids. CDR1 is MNHNS, CDR2 SASEGT, per germline. The CDR3 coding sequence is TGTGCCAGCAGTGAACGCCTTACGGGCAATCAGCCCCAGCATTTT. This gives the protein CASSERLTGNQPQHF.

V is TRBV19 and J is TRBJ1-4; D remains unclear. The germline CDR1 and CDR2 sequences are LNHDA and SQIVND (reference sequence). CDR3 length equals 15 residues. Trimming removed 8 bases at V and 0 bases at J, with 13 bases between. The CDR3 sequence: CASGGPRATNEKLFF. Here the CDR3 DNA reads TGTGCCAGTGGAGGACCGAGGGCAACTAATGAAAAACTGTTTTTT.

V gene TRBV5-1 combines with J gene TRBJ1-2; TRBD1 might be the D (5 bases). In germline, CDR1 is SGHRS, CDR2 YFSETQ. V shed 4 bases and J shed 3 bases, with 13 bases lying between them. The CDR3 is made up of 14 amino acids. In DNA form, the CDR3 reads TGCGCCAGCAGCCCCAGGGTTTCGGACTATGGCTACACCTTC. Translating gives CASSPRVSDYGYTF.

The CDR3 here is CASSDELAGNNEQFF. The CDR3 DNA reads as TGTGCCAGCAGTGACGAGCTAGCGGGGAACAATGAGCAGTTCTTC. J is TRBJ2-1 and V is TRBV6-4; 9 bases align to TRBD2. Unmatched junction bases numbered 4, after V lost 2 bases and J lost 5 bases. The CDR3 covers 15 residues. Germline V gene sequence: CDR1 MRHNA, CDR2 SNTAGT.